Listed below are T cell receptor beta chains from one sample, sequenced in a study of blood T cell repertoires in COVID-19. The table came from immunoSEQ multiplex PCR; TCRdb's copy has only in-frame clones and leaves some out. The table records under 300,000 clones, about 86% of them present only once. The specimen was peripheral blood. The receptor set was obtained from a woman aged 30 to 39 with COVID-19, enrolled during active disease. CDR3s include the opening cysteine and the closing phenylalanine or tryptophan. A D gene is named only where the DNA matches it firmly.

CDR3 protein: CASSFGQEMVGQYF
CDR3 DNA: TGTGCCAGCAGTTTCGGACAGGAGATGGTGGGGCAGTACTTC
D gene: .
V gene: TRBV21-1
J gene: TRBJ2-7

CDR3 protein: CASSFPQFPTRQGAGELFF
CDR3 DNA: TGTGCCAGCAGTTTTCCTCAGTTCCCCACCCGACAGGGGGCCGGGGAGCTGTTTTTT
D gene: TRBD1
V gene: TRBV28
J gene: TRBJ2-2

CDR3 protein: CASSLSGTQYF
CDR3 DNA: TGTGCCAGCAGTTTATCCGGTACGCAGTATTTT
D gene: .
V gene: TRBV5-8
J gene: TRBJ2-3

CDR3 protein: CASSESRGRTTEAFF
CDR3 DNA: TGCGCCAGCAGTGAGTCGCGGGGGCGGACCACTGAAGCTTTCTTT
D gene: .
V gene: TRBV10-1
J gene: TRBJ1-1

CDR3 protein: CASSGASGGAYEQYF
CDR3 DNA: TGCGCCAGCAGTGGGGCTAGCGGGGGGGCGTACGAGCAGTACTTC
D gene: TRBD2
V gene: TRBV10-2
J gene: TRBJ2-7

CDR3 protein: CASSPPRGYSSGELFF
CDR3 DNA: TGTGCCAGTTCACCTCCACGGGGGTATTCTTCCGGGGAGCTGTTTTTT
D gene: .
V gene: TRBV19
J gene: TRBJ2-2

CDR3 protein: CASSQGQGVDYEQYF
CDR3 DNA: TGTGCCAGCAGCCAGGGACAGGGGGTCGACTACGAGCAGTACTTC
D gene: TRBD1
V gene: TRBV7-6
J gene: TRBJ2-7

CDR3 protein: CSASGGGGRSYEQYF
CDR3 DNA: TGCAGTGCTAGTGGCGGCGGGGGGCGCTCCTACGAGCAGTACTTC
D gene: TRBD2
V gene: TRBV20-1
J gene: TRBJ2-7

CDR3 protein: CASSLYNGANVLTF
CDR3 DNA: TGTGCCAGCAGTTTATACAATGGGGCCAACGTCCTGACTTTC
D gene: .
V gene: TRBV27
J gene: TRBJ2-6

CDR3 protein: CASSLLFRGRFFEKLFF
CDR3 DNA: TGTGCCAGCAGTTTATTGTTCAGGGGACGGTTCTTTGAAAAACTGTTTTTT
D gene: .
V gene: TRBV27
J gene: TRBJ1-4

CDR3 protein: CASSQESGGGARNEQFF
CDR3 DNA: TGCGCCAGCAGCCAAGAGAGTGGAGGGGGGGCTCGGAATGAGCAGTTCTTC
D gene: .
V gene: TRBV4-1
J gene: TRBJ2-1

CDR3 protein: CASSLGGLAGNEQFF
CDR3 DNA: TGCGCCAGCAGCTTGGGAGGACTAGCGGGCAATGAGCAGTTCTTC
D gene: TRBD2
V gene: TRBV5-1
J gene: TRBJ2-1

CDR3 protein: CASSLGQYSNQPQHF
CDR3 DNA: TGCGCCAGCAGCCTTGGTCAGTATAGCAATCAGCCCCAGCATTTT
D gene: .
V gene: TRBV4-1
J gene: TRBJ1-5

CDR3 protein: CASSRGAKLFF
CDR3 DNA: TGTGCCAGCTCGCGGGGAGCAAAACTGTTTTTT
D gene: .
V gene: TRBV6-5
J gene: TRBJ1-4